Listed below are T cell receptor beta chains from one sample, sequenced in a study of shared clonotypes between healthy human individuals. Profiling relied on immunoSEQ multiplex PCR, and the TCRdb table lists in-frame clones only, not all of them. The profile shows over a million clones, more than 75% of them singletons. The sequenced material came from memory CD4+ T cells from PBMCs. The receptors derive from a man younger than 30 in good health. Some clones in this sample may be carry-over from other donors' samples. CDR3s include the opening cysteine and the closing phenylalanine or tryptophan.

v_call: TRBV19
j_call: TRBJ2-2
cdr3_aa: CASSKLDPNTGELFF

v_call: TRBV5-8
j_call: TRBJ2-1
cdr3_aa: CASSFHLGGYNEQFF

v_call: TRBV5-5
j_call: TRBJ2-1
cdr3_aa: CASTREVFSYNEQFF

v_call: TRBV29-1
j_call: TRBJ1-2
cdr3_aa: CSVLTHYGYTF

v_call: TRBV7-8
j_call: TRBJ2-3
cdr3_aa: CGTKGWGLNTQYF

v_call: TRBV28
j_call: TRBJ2-7
cdr3_aa: CASSLNVEQYF

v_call: TRBV4-3
j_call: TRBJ1-1
cdr3_aa: CASSGQANTEAFF

v_call: TRBV10-3
j_call: TRBJ2-1
cdr3_aa: CAIKPGLAGTNEQFF

v_call: TRBV7-9
j_call: TRBJ1-4
cdr3_aa: CASSRKLSNEKLFF

v_call: TRBV5-1
j_call: TRBJ2-1
cdr3_aa: CASRSLAGGPGNEQFF

v_call: TRBV28
j_call: TRBJ2-3
cdr3_aa: CSHQRGGLTDTQYF

v_call: TRBV27
j_call: TRBJ2-4
cdr3_aa: CATNPTSGLTKNIQYF

v_call: TRBV10-3
j_call: TRBJ2-1
cdr3_aa: CAISESRESNEQFF

v_call: TRBV5-6
j_call: TRBJ2-7
cdr3_aa: CASRRRGQDYEQYF

v_call: TRBV28
j_call: TRBJ2-4
cdr3_aa: CASSLVGGNIQYF

v_call: TRBV11-2
j_call: TRBJ1-2
cdr3_aa: CASSFLRNYGYTF

v_call: TRBV2
j_call: TRBJ2-2
cdr3_aa: CASQRSSTYTGELFF

v_call: TRBV5-5
j_call: TRBJ2-7
cdr3_aa: CASRQTGTGGREQYF

v_call: TRBV2
j_call: TRBJ1-1
cdr3_aa: CASSGGFGEAFF

v_call: TRBV5-1
j_call: TRBJ2-7
cdr3_aa: CASSSQKGQGNEQYF

v_call: TRBV13
j_call: TRBJ1-4
cdr3_aa: CASSRTGLREKLFF

v_call: TRBV6-1
j_call: TRBJ2-3
cdr3_aa: CASSGAGSTDTQYF

v_call: TRBV28
j_call: TRBJ2-7
cdr3_aa: CASTSGRLYEQYF

v_call: TRBV28
j_call: TRBJ2-2
cdr3_aa: CAPQGGTGELFF

v_call: TRBV5-1
j_call: TRBJ1-5
cdr3_aa: CASSFTVNQPQHF

v_call: TRBV2
j_call: TRBJ2-3
cdr3_aa: CASKRLGGTDTQYF

v_call: TRBV18
j_call: TRBJ1-1
cdr3_aa: CATDAGMRTEAFF

v_call: TRBV7-6
j_call: TRBJ1-1
cdr3_aa: CASSALRTEAFF

v_call: TRBV28
j_call: TRBJ1-5
cdr3_aa: CASSFPSQGIRAQHF

v_call: TRBV7-3
j_call: TRBJ1-1
cdr3_aa: CASSLPGGTEAFF

v_call: TRBV9
j_call: TRBJ1-4
cdr3_aa: CASSVDYGLTNEKLFF

v_call: TRBV21-1
j_call: TRBJ2-7
cdr3_aa: CASSPLRGSRGEQYF

v_call: TRBV7-2
j_call: TRBJ2-1
cdr3_aa: CASSLIRTSGRAGANEQFF

v_call: TRBV6-1
j_call: TRBJ1-2
cdr3_aa: CASSDRQGRDGYTF

v_call: TRBV9
j_call: TRBJ1-1
cdr3_aa: CASSVVIGGHRFF

v_call: TRBV27
j_call: TRBJ2-6
cdr3_aa: CASSLGQRIMGANVLTF

v_call: TRBV9
j_call: TRBJ2-2
cdr3_aa: CASSVRAEGAGELFF

v_call: TRBV28
j_call: TRBJ1-2
cdr3_aa: CASSGAGGARFYGYTF

v_call: TRBV9
j_call: TRBJ1-5
cdr3_aa: CASSVSGYGQPQHF

v_call: TRBV28
j_call: TRBJ1-2
cdr3_aa: CASSLTGTNYGYTF

v_call: TRBV4-2
j_call: TRBJ1-5
cdr3_aa: CASSQEGAGSNQPQHF

v_call: TRBV5-1
j_call: TRBJ2-5
cdr3_aa: CASSSGTSGRETQYF

v_call: TRBV2
j_call: TRBJ2-3
cdr3_aa: CASSEGWGYSTDTQYF

v_call: TRBV19
j_call: TRBJ2-6
cdr3_aa: CASSAGQGSGANVLTF

v_call: TRBV18
j_call: TRBJ1-5
cdr3_aa: CASSSTGRGGSQPQHF